This section outlines one T cell receptor (beta chain) sequence together with its context. Trimming cost V 1 base and J 5 bases, with 11 bases left between them. This CDR3 has 15 amino acids. Using its own MiXCR run on the 5' RACE reads, TCRdb lists one record per CDR3 protein. In the table there are roughly 610,000 distinct CDR3 sequences, around 16% of which are singletons. The sample originates from a study of T-cell memory formation after mild COVID-19. What was sequenced was PBMCs or a T cell subset sorted from them (not recorded which). The rearrangement links TRBV12-3 or TRBV12-4 to TRBJ1-4; TRBD1 might be the D (6 bases). The TCR sequence derives from an adult woman who had mild COVID-19 (a few samples of this study predate the infection). Cell type and time point are not known. The CDR3 is CASSLGDISNEKLFF. The CDR3 region has the DNA TGTGCCAGCAGTTTAGGGGACATCTCGAATGAAAAACTGTTTTTT.